A selection of T cell receptor beta chains follows, all from one sample in a study of regulatory T cells in long-lasting Graves disease. TCRdb re-called the multiplex PCR reads through MiXCR, storing one row per CDR3 protein. The sample lists roughly 320,000 distinct CDR3 sequences; roughly a sixth were seen once. This sample also appeared in a second study, on T cells in Graves' hyperthyroidism and ophthalmopathy.

This specimen was peripheral blood mononuclear cells (PBMCs), taken at new diagnosis, from a patient treated with antithyroid drugs. These receptors came from a man aged 35-49 years with Graves disease. Both conserved end residues are part of each CDR3. The order of the fields is D gene, V gene, J gene, clone size, CDR3 DNA, CDR3 protein. The D gene is left open where the match is weak. Clone size is given for some rows only: seen once, a few or many times, or a class if the clone is expanded.

D gene: .
V gene: TRBV12-5
J gene: TRBJ2-1
clone size: .
CDR3 DNA: TGTGCTAGTGGTTCGGACAGACGCTACAATGAGCAGTTCTTC
CDR3 protein: CASGSDRRYNEQFF

D gene: TRBD1
V gene: TRBV5-1
J gene: TRBJ1-1
clone size: many
CDR3 DNA: TGCGCCAGTAGACAGGGGAGAGCGAACACTGAAGCTTTCTTT
CDR3 protein: CASRQGRANTEAFF

D gene: .
V gene: TRBV7-3
J gene: TRBJ1-1
clone size: many
CDR3 DNA: TGTGCCAGCAGCAACCAAGAGAACACTGAAGCTTTCTTT
CDR3 protein: CASSNQENTEAFF

D gene: .
V gene: TRBV12-3/TRBV12-4
J gene: TRBJ2-3
clone size: many
CDR3 DNA: TGTGCCAGCACCTCGAGGCAGGGGGGATCAGATACGCAGTATTTT
CDR3 protein: CASTSRQGGSDTQYF

D gene: TRBD1
V gene: TRBV11-2
J gene: TRBJ2-5
clone size: many
CDR3 DNA: TGTGCCAGCAGCTTAGGAGCAGGGGGCTTATTGAAGACCCAGTACTTC
CDR3 protein: CASSLGAGGLLKTQYF

D gene: TRBD2
V gene: TRBV6-1
J gene: TRBJ2-2
clone size: .
CDR3 DNA: TGTGCCGGTGGAGCGGGAGGGCCGGACGGGGAGCTGTTTTTT
CDR3 protein: CAGGAGGPDGELFF

D gene: .
V gene: TRBV7-9
J gene: TRBJ2-7
clone size: .
CDR3 DNA: TGTGCCAGCAGCGCTGCGGACGGTTTCTACGAGCAGTACTTC
CDR3 protein: CASSAADGFYEQYF

D gene: .
V gene: TRBV2
J gene: TRBJ2-7
clone size: .
CDR3 DNA: TGTGCCAGCAGTGAAGGGTGGGGACCCTACGAGCAGTACTTC
CDR3 protein: CASSEGWGPYEQYF

D gene: .
V gene: TRBV11-3
J gene: TRBJ1-1
clone size: many
CDR3 DNA: TGTGCCAGCAGCGCAGGGCGGGGGGCGGAACCTGAAGCTTTCTTT
CDR3 protein: CASSAGRGAEPEAFF

D gene: .
V gene: TRBV18
J gene: TRBJ2-2
clone size: many
CDR3 DNA: TGTGCCAGCTCACCGGACGCGCAAAAAGGGGAGCTGTTTTTT
CDR3 protein: CASSPDAQKGELFF

D gene: .
V gene: TRBV28
J gene: TRBJ1-6
clone size: many
CDR3 DNA: TGTGCCAGCCGGCAGGGAACTCTCATCTATAATTCACCCCTCCACTTT
CDR3 protein: CASRQGTLIYNSPLHF

D gene: .
V gene: TRBV28
J gene: TRBJ1-5
clone size: many
CDR3 DNA: TGTGCCAGCGGACAGTTAGTTCAGCCCCAGCATTTT
CDR3 protein: CASGQLVQPQHF

D gene: TRBD1
V gene: TRBV7-9
J gene: TRBJ1-2
clone size: few
CDR3 DNA: TGTGCCAGCAGCCCACCGACAGGGCACGGCTATGGCTACACCTTC
CDR3 protein: CASSPPTGHGYGYTF

D gene: TRBD2
V gene: TRBV29-1
J gene: TRBJ2-7
clone size: .
CDR3 DNA: TGCAGCGTTAAGACTAGCGGGGGCAAGCAGTACTTC
CDR3 protein: CSVKTSGGKQYF

D gene: TRBD1
V gene: TRBV3-1
J gene: TRBJ2-2
clone size: many
CDR3 DNA: TGTGCCAGCAGCCAAGATCCAGGGGGCAACACCGGGGAGCTGTTTTTT
CDR3 protein: CASSQDPGGNTGELFF

D gene: TRBD1
V gene: TRBV12-3/TRBV12-4
J gene: TRBJ1-6
clone size: many
CDR3 DNA: TGTGCCAGCAGACAGACAGGGGATAATTCACCCCTCCACTTT
CDR3 protein: CASRQTGDNSPLHF

D gene: .
V gene: TRBV15
J gene: TRBJ1-1
clone size: many
CDR3 DNA: TGTGCCACCAGCAGAGATTTTGGGATAGCTTTCTTT
CDR3 protein: CATSRDFGIAFF

D gene: .
V gene: TRBV5-1
J gene: TRBJ2-4
clone size: many
CDR3 DNA: TGCGCCAGCAGTGATCCGGGAGAAGCCAAAAACATTCAGTACTTC
CDR3 protein: CASSDPGEAKNIQYF

D gene: .
V gene: TRBV18
J gene: TRBJ2-7
clone size: many
CDR3 DNA: TGTGCCAGCTCACCAAATTCAGGCTACGAGCAGTACTTC
CDR3 protein: CASSPNSGYEQYF

D gene: TRBD2
V gene: TRBV30
J gene: TRBJ2-2
clone size: .
CDR3 DNA: TGTGCCTGGAGAAGGAGTAGCGGGGGGTTGAACACCGGGGAGCTGTTTTTT
CDR3 protein: CAWRRSSGGLNTGELFF

D gene: TRBD1
V gene: TRBV6-2/TRBV6-3
J gene: TRBJ1-5
clone size: many
CDR3 DNA: TGTGCCAGCAGTTACGGGATTAGGGGGCCGAGCAATCAGCCCCAGCATTTT
CDR3 protein: CASSYGIRGPSNQPQHF